The clone carrying this TCR beta chain was seen at least ten times. Its antigen is currently unknown. This record belongs to a study of CD8 T cells in ankylosing spondylitis. The length of the CDR3 is 16 residues. Trimming pared 4 bases from V and 1 base from J, leaving 12 bases between. Germline loops: CDR1 SGHKS, CDR2 YYEKEE (reference sequence). Notes on the study in general: Relatively rare in peripheral blood, disease-linked clones were also CD8+. Certain motif variants had earlier appeared in reactive arthritis synovial fluid and blood. Enrichment of disease-linked clones was reportedly significant in matched ankylosing spondylitis synovial fluid.

With molecular barcodes, quantitative 5'-RACE was used to make the TCR beta libraries. TCRdb called the 5' RACE reads again in MiXCR, with one record for every CDR3 protein. The sample has about 250,000 distinct CDR3 sequences, approximately 8.4% seen once. The sequencing input was blood, either unsorted or a sorted T cell fraction (not recorded which). The chain links TRBV5-5 to TRBJ2-6; the D is unclear. This sequence was found in a female donor with ankylosing spondylitis or in good health (not recorded which). This CDR3 reads CASSTQAPSGANVLTF. CDR3 sequence (DNA): TGTGCCAGCAGCACACAAGCTCCTTCTGGGGCCAACGTCCTGACTTTC.